The sequence of this T cell receptor beta chain was determined in a study of Tregs in tolerant kidney transplant recipients (dated by TCRdb to about 2019). Study-wide context: The transplants used related donors with nonmyeloablative bone marrow transplantation, and mixed chimerism in the human trials was transient. Before combined kidney and bone marrow transplantation, this study identified donor-specific regulatory T cells using TCRbeta sequencing and then followed those same cells after transplant. Study-wide conclusions, independent of this receptor: Although technical replication error seemed to be minimal, the question of biological reproducibility was not addressed directly. Expanding Tregs with activated donor B cells appeared to identify the most biologically relevant and donor-specific TCRbeta repertoire. In tolerant patients, donor-specific Tregs expanded more than Tregs overall, which suggests antigen-driven rather than nonspecific expansion. Because the PCR primers were changed over time for some patients, nucleotide-level comparison could not be performed across the samples from those patients. The study was limited by small patient numbers, and the findings need validation in larger populations and under other immunosuppression protocols.

For TCRbeta CDR3 sequencing, genomic DNA from the sorted cells was extracted using the QIAGEN DNeasy Blood and Tissue Kit. High-throughput TCRbeta CDR3 sequencing, which included PCR amplification with bias correction and internal controls, was done commercially through immunoSEQ. The study's processing was this. A unique productive TCRbeta sequence was defined by the CDR3 nucleotide sequence when primers matched, and otherwise by the CDR3 amino acid sequence together with the Vbeta and Jbeta genes. To correct for sorting error, sequences found in more than one sorted population at a frequency ratio of 2:1 or less were discarded, and the remaining shared sequences were assigned to the population with the higher frequency. A sequence was defined as donor-reactive if the sequence was expanded at least 5-fold in CFSE-low cells compared with unstimulated cells and had a frequency of at least 0.01% in CFSE-low cells. Jensen-Shannon divergence, calculated on the top 100 TCRbeta sequences ranked by frequency, was used to quantify repertoire divergence. For samples with multiple sequencing runs, sorting error was corrected in each run separately before the runs were combined. Drawn from immuneACCESS, this table holds only the in-frame rearrangements with V and J called that TCRdb kept. Clones are partly lost; checked studies trace under half to an unresolved V gene and leave the rest unexplained. D and trimming come from the DNA, and the V and J calls and clone size come from that table. This specimen's table enumerates roughly 30,000 clones. The ten largest clonotypes hold roughly an eighth of the sample.

The CDR3 starts with the cysteine, ends with the phenylalanine, and has 14 residues. Part of the CDR3 DNA is given, 33 bases translated from base 1. V is cut by 9 bases and J by 6 bases, and the space between the germline ends is 18 bases. CDR1 and CDR2 are drawn from the germline V gene: MNHEY, SVGEGT. The intended sense of this specimen's time point label: blood sample drawn before combined kidney and bone marrow transplant. Unstimulated Tregs (CD4+CD25+CD127-), CD4+ non-Tregs (CD4+CD25-), CD4 and CD8 cells were FACS-sorted from thawed PBMCs. Patients were a few combined kidney and bone marrow transplant recipients from the ITN036ST trial, and only these trial subjects had samples available. Healthy control blood was processed by Ficoll density gradient to PBMCs and cryopreserved; patient PBMCs were collected before and after transplant. Regarding this clone: There is no known antigen for this receptor. Read data end 3 residues before the CDR3 end; the end is taken from the germline J gene.

The chain was built from TRBV6-2 or TRBV6-3 and TRBJ1-5; a tentative D call is TRBD1 (5 bases match). This TCR derives from a human donor who received a combined kidney and bone marrow transplant. The sample consisted of CD8+ T cells from blood, taken before the transplant. Incomplete CDR3 DNA: TGTGCCAGTAAAATCGGACGGGGGAGTCAGCCC. Its protein reads: CASKIGRGSQP. The CDR3 in full is CASKIGRGSQPQHF.